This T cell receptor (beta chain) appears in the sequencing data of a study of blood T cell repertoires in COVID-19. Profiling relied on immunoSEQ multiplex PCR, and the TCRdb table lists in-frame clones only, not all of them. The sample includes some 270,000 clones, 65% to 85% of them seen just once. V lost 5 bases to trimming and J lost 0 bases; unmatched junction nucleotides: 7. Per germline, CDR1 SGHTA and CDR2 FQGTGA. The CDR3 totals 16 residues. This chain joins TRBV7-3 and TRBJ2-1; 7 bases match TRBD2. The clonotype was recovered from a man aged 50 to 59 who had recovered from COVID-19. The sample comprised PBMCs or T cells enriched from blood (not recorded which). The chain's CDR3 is CASSNGLGSSYNEQFF. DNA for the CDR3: TGTGCCAGCAGCAACGGACTAGGGAGCTCCTACAATGAGCAGTTCTTC.